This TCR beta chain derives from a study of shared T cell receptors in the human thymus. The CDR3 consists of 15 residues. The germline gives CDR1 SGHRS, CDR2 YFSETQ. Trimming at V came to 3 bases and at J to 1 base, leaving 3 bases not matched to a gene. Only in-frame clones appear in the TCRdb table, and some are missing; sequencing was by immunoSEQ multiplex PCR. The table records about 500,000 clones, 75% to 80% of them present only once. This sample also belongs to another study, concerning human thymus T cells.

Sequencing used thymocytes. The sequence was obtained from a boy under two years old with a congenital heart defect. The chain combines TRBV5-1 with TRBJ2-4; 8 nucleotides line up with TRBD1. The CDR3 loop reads CASSSDRAAKNIQYF. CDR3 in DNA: TGCGCCAGCAGCTCGGACAGGGCGGCCAAAAACATTCAGTACTTC.